One and the same sample provided the 11 T cell receptor beta chains below, sequenced in a study of blood T cell repertoires in COVID-19. Only in-frame clones appear in the TCRdb table, and some are missing; sequencing was by immunoSEQ multiplex PCR. The sample lists approximately 310,000 clones, roughly 85% occurring once. Sequenced input: PBMCs or T cells enriched from blood (not recorded which). Receptors were obtained from a woman in her twenties or thirties who had been exposed to COVID-19.

Comment on this clone: The same CDR3 is also encoded by other DNA sequences in this sample. The CDR3 is CASSLGSTGELFF. CDR3 nucleotide sequence: TGCGCCAGCAGCTTGGGTAGCACCGGGGAGCTGTTTTTT. The V call is TRBV5-1, the J call TRBJ2-2, with D hard to call. Trimming took off 0 bases at V and 4 bases at J, with 4 bases between the two ends. Per germline, CDR1 SGHRS and CDR2 YFSETQ. This CDR3 is 13 amino acids long.

J is TRBJ2-5 and V is TRBV9; D not certain. Per the germline V gene, CDR1 is SGDLS and CDR2 is YYNGEE. V lost 0 bases and J 2 bases, leaving 11 bases between the germline ends. This CDR3 spans 15 amino acids. The CDR3 region is CASSVGSLTQETQYF. CDR3 bases: TGTGCCAGCAGCGTAGGAAGTCTTACTCAAGAGACCCAGTACTTC.

J is TRBJ1-4 and V is TRBV11-2; D not certain. Trimming shortened V by 0 bases and J by 7 bases, and 6 bases separated the two germline ends. CDR3 length: 13 residues. Germline values: CDR1 SGHAT, CDR2 FQNNGV. As DNA, the CDR3 is TGTGCCAGCAGCTTAGAAACGGTTGAAAAACTGTTTTTT. This translates into CASSLETVEKLFF.

This sequence joins TRBV7-8 and TRBJ2-1; tentatively, D is TRBD2 (5 bases). The CDR3 spans 15 residues. V was cut by 5 bases and J by 7 bases, with 18 bases left in between. Germline V gives CDR1 SGHVS, CDR2 FQNEAQ. CDR3 sequence: CASSTLALSANEQFF. The CDR3 DNA follows: TGTGCCAGCAGCACTTTAGCGCTTTCGGCGAATGAGCAGTTCTTC.

This rearrangement joins TRBV28 to TRBJ1-6, with unresolved D. The germline V gene has CDR1 MDHEN and CDR2 SYDVKM. This CDR3 is built from 15 residues. Trimming left V 6 bases short and J 6 bases short, with 15 bases between. The CDR3 region has the DNA TGTGCCAGCAGCCCTGCCTCGGAGGGTAATTCACCCCTCCACTTT. This sequence encodes CASSPASEGNSPLHF. Complete variable domain (other parts from reference TRBV28 and TRBJ1-6): DVKVTQSSRYLVKRTGEKVFLECVQDMDHENMFWYRQDPGLGLRLIYFSYDVKMKEKGDIPEGYSVSREKKERFSLILESASTNQTSMYLCASSPASEGNSPLHFGNGTRLTVT.

The rearrangement joins TRBV6-5 to TRBJ1-3; the match to TRBD1 covers 7 bases. Germline V CDR1 and CDR2: MNHEY, SVGAGI. V was pared by 4 bases and J by 0 bases, with 6 bases of the junction left unmatched. The CDR3 contains 16 residues. CDR3 nucleotide sequence: TGTGCCAGCAGTTCGGACTCAGGGGGCTCTGGAAACACCATATATTTT. This codes for CASSSDSGGSGNTIYF.

The chain employs TRBV11-2 and TRBJ1-6; tentative D call: TRBD1 (6 bases). Germline-derived CDR1 and CDR2 are SGHAT and FQNNGV. With 2 bases removed from V and 7 bases from J, the gap between germline ends came to 6 bases. This CDR3 has 13 amino acids. The CDR3 here is CASSLTGNSPLHF. CDR3 DNA: TGTGCCAGCAGCTTAACAGGGAATTCACCCCTCCACTTT.

This chain links TRBV7-8 with TRBJ1-6, with TRBD1 matching 10 bases. CDR3 length: 15 amino acids. The trim removed 5 bases at V and 10 bases at J, leaving 8 bases unmatched. Germline assignment: CDR1 SGHVS and CDR2 FQNEAQ. Written as DNA, the CDR3 is TGTGCCAGCAGCCTGGGACAGGGGTATAGGTCACCCCTCCACTTT. Translation: CASSLGQGYRSPLHF.

The rearrangement joins TRBV24-1 to TRBJ1-5; tentatively, D is TRBD1 (5 bases). Germline-derived CDR1 and CDR2 are KGHDR and SFDVKD. Trimming stripped 4 bases from V and 2 bases from J, with 14 bases between. The CDR3 runs to 16 residues. The CDR3 sequence: CATSEGQGSGNQPQHF. The DNA of the CDR3 is TGTGCCACCAGTGAAGGGCAGGGAAGTGGCAATCAGCCCCAGCATTTT.

The chain has TRBV3-1 (or the pseudogene TRBV3-2) and TRBJ2-3; 10 nucleotides align to TRBD2. The CDR3 is 19 amino acids. Per germline, CDR1 LGHDT and CDR2 YNNKEL (reference sequence). V was pared by 1 base and J by 4 bases, with 14 bases of the junction left unmatched. The CDR3 is CASSQALGSGRATPDTQYF. CDR3 sequence (DNA): TGTGCCAGCAGCCAAGCTCTCGGGAGCGGGAGGGCCACCCCAGATACGCAGTATTTT.

This clone appeared a few times. This chain uses TRBV6-5 with TRBJ1-1; TRBD1 might be the D (6 bases). Trimming took 9 bases from V and 5 from J, leaving 13 bases between them. This CDR3 is built from 12 residues. The V gene's germline CDR1 is MNHEY and CDR2 SVGAGI. The CDR3 is CASLGGGTEAFF. The CDR3 DNA reads TGTGCCAGTTTGGGAGGGGGGACTGAAGCTTTCTTT.